This T cell receptor beta chain comes out of a study of blood T cell repertoires in COVID-19. Study-level information: The United States, Italy and Spain provided the acute and convalescent COVID-19 samples. Sample material is recorded as cDNA or gDNA derived from T cells, B-cell-depleted T cells, or PBMCs.

In the authors' methods: Amplification from reference gene primers served as the basis for estimated nucleated cell counts. Libraries were prepared by immunoSEQ multiplex PCR; TCRdb keeps only in-frame clonotypes and omits some of them. The V and J calls and clone size were taken over from that table, and D and trimming were inferred from the DNA. The table lists 200,000 to 250,000 clones, approximately 84% of them singletons. This clone came up once. The length of the CDR3 is 14 residues. V gave up 6 bases and J gave up 1 base, with 12 bases separating them. From germline, CDR1 is ENHRY and CDR2 SYGVKD.

This rearrangement joins TRBV10-3 to TRBJ1-1, with D possibly matching TRBD1 (6 bases). The sequenced material came from peripheral blood. This sequence was found in a woman aged 55 to 70 with acute or convalescent COVID-19. In DNA, the CDR3 is TGTGCCATCAGAAGAAGGACAGAGAACACTGAAGCTTTCTTT. Its translation is CAIRRRTENTEAFF.